This is a list of T cell receptor beta chains from one sample in a study of T cells after yellow fever vaccination. From the 5' RACE reads, TCRdb called clonotypes with MiXCR, one entry per CDR3 protein. The table lists around 310,000 distinct CDR3 sequences, 3% to 4.5% of them singletons. The input for sequencing was PBMCs, taken 5 days after the yellow fever booster vaccination. The receptors stem from a man aged 18-30 years who received the YFV17D yellow fever vaccine. Each CDR3 is given with its conserved first and last residue. A D gene is named only where the DNA matches it firmly. Only some rows state a clone size, as once, few, many or a class for expanded clones.

clone_size,d_call,j_call,v_call,cdr3_nt,cdr3_aa
many,NA,TRBJ2-7,TRBV12-3/TRBV12-4,TGTGCCAGCACCACCTCAGGGGGGTACGGCGAGCAGTACTTC,CASTTSGGYGEQYF
many,NA,TRBJ1-2,TRBV18,TGTGCCAGCTCGCCTATGGACGGCTATGGCTACACCTTC,CASSPMDGYGYTF
NA,TRBD1,TRBJ1-6,TRBV9,TGTGCCAGCAGCGTTGGCTCGGACAGGGCTACTTATAATTCACCCCTCCACTTT,CASSVGSDRATYNSPLHF
many,NA,TRBJ2-1,TRBV15,TGTGCCTCTGCTTTCGGGGCGGTAAGTGATGAGCAGTTCTTC,CASAFGAVSDEQFF
few,NA,TRBJ2-5,TRBV19,TGTGCCAGTAGTATTGGCGGTTTGTACCAAGAGACCCAGTACTTC,CASSIGGLYQETQYF
NA,NA,TRBJ2-7,TRBV6-5,TGTGCCAGCAGCCGGGACACCGACTCCTACGAGCAGTACTTC,CASSRDTDSYEQYF
many,NA,TRBJ1-6,TRBV3-1,TGTGCCAGCAGCCAGGCTCCCCAGGGCAATTCACCCCTCCACTTT,CASSQAPQGNSPLHF
NA,NA,TRBJ2-3,TRBV12-3/TRBV12-4,TGTGCCAGCAGTTTAGCGTATTTAGAATCGGAGGGAGATACGCAGTATTTT,CASSLAYLESEGDTQYF
few,NA,TRBJ1-2,TRBV4-3,TGCGCCAGCAGCTTCCTAGAGGGGGAATTCTATGGCTACACCTTC,CASSFLEGEFYGYTF
NA,NA,TRBJ2-5,TRBV20-1,TGCAGTGCGGGACGGACCGATCAAGAGACCCAGTACTTC,CSAGRTDQETQYF
few,TRBD1,TRBJ1-1,TRBV6-5,TGTGCCAGCAGTTCCGTAGGGGGCCTGAGGGACACTGAAGCTTTCTTT,CASSSVGGLRDTEAFF
many,NA,TRBJ2-3,TRBV7-2,TGTGCCAGCAGCTTTTCCTTCACAGATACGCAGTATTTT,CASSFSFTDTQYF
many,NA,TRBJ2-1,TRBV4-3,TGCGCCAGCAGCCAAGATTGGACACCGGGGAATGAGCAGTTCTTC,CASSQDWTPGNEQFF
many,NA,TRBJ2-7,TRBV29-1,TGCAGCGTTGGTGGGGGCAGGGTAGGCTACGAGCAGTACTTC,CSVGGGRVGYEQYF
many,TRBD2,TRBJ2-7,TRBV7-2,TGTGCCAGCAGCTTAGAACTAGCGGGGACCAACGAGCAGTACTTC,CASSLELAGTNEQYF
few,TRBD2,TRBJ2-7,TRBV6-6,TGTGCCAGCAGTTACCTTAGGATAAGCGGGGGGGCGCACGAGCAGTACTTC,CASSYLRISGGAHEQYF
NA,TRBD2,TRBJ2-3,TRBV19,TGTGCCAGTAGTATACGGGGGGGGCTCGCCGTCCGGTCAGATACGCAGTATTTT,CASSIRGGLAVRSDTQYF
few,TRBD2,TRBJ2-7,TRBV28,TGTGCCAGCACCCCCCTAGCGGGGGGCGGGTACGAGCAGTACTTC,CASTPLAGGGYEQYF
NA,NA,TRBJ2-7,TRBV5-1,TGCGCCAGCCAGACGGACCCGGCGGTCTACGAGCAGTACTTC,CASQTDPAVYEQYF
many,TRBD2,TRBJ2-3,TRBV29-1,TGCAGCGTTGGCCCTGGCGGGGGACTCACAGATACGCAGTATTTT,CSVGPGGGLTDTQYF
few,NA,TRBJ1-5,TRBV5-1,TGCGCCAGCAGCGTGGACCCAAATCAGCCCCAGCATTTT,CASSVDPNQPQHF
many,TRBD2,TRBJ2-3,TRBV4-1,TGCGCCAGCAGCCATTCCCAGCGGGGGACAGATACGCAGTATTTT,CASSHSQRGTDTQYF
NA,NA,TRBJ2-5,TRBV30,TGTGCCTGGAACAAAATGGAGACCCAGTACTTC,CAWNKMETQYF